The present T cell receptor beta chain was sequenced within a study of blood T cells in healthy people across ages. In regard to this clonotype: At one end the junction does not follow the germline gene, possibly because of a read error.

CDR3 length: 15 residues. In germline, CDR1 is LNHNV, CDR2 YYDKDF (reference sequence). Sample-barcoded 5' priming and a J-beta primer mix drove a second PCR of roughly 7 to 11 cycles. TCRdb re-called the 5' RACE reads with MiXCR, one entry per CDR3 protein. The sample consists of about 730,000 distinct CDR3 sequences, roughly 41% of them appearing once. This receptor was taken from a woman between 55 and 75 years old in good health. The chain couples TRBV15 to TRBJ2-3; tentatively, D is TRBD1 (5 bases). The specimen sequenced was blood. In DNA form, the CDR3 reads TGTGCCACCGGCAGAGATACAGGTGGGGCAGATACGCAGTATTTT. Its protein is CATGRDTGGADTQYF.